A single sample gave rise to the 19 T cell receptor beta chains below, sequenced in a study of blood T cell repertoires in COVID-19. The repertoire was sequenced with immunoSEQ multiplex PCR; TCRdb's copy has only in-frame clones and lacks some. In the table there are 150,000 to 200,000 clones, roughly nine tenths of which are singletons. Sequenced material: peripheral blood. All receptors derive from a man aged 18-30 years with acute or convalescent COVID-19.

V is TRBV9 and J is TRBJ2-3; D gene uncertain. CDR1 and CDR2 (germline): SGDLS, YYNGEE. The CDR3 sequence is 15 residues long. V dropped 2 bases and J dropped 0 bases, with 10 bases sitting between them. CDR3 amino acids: CASSVDFTSTDTQYF. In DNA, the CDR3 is TGTGCCAGCAGCGTCGACTTCACTAGCACAGATACGCAGTATTTT.

This chain's CDR3 is CAKTAYNEQFF. The CDR3 DNA reads TGTGCCAAGACAGCCTACAATGAGCAGTTCTTC. The chain is built from TRBV9 and TRBJ2-1; D is possibly TRBD1 (5 bases). This CDR3 is 11 amino acids long. The germline CDR1 and CDR2 sequences are SGDLS and YYNGEE. V shed 9 bases and J shed 2 bases, with 6 bases lying between them.

The DNA for the CDR3 is TGCGCCAGCAGCTGGCGGACTAGCGGGGGGGCAGATACGCAGTATTTT. It yields the protein CASSWRTSGGADTQYF. V gene TRBV5-1 combines with J gene TRBJ2-3; 15 bases fit TRBD2. Trimming at V came to 3 bases and at J to 4 bases, leaving 3 bases not matched to a gene. The CDR3 sequence is 16 residues long. The germline CDR1 and CDR2 sequences are SGHRS and YFSETQ.

The CDR3 coding sequence is TGTGCCAGCTCAGAGACTAGCGGGGGGCCCTACGAGCAGTACTTC. Encoded protein: CASSETSGGPYEQYF. V and J are TRBV18 and TRBJ2-7; the match to TRBD2 covers 13 bases. Germline values: CDR1 KGHSH, CDR2 LQKENI. Trimming at V came to 5 bases and at J to 2 bases, leaving 3 bases not matched to a gene. The CDR3 runs to 15 residues.

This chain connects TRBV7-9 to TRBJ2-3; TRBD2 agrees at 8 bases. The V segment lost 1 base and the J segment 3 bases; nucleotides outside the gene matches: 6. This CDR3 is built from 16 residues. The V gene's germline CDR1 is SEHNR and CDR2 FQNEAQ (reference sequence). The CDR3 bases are TGTGCCAGCAGCTTAGGAACGGGGGGGCCGACAGATACGCAGTATTTT. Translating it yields CASSLGTGGPTDTQYF.

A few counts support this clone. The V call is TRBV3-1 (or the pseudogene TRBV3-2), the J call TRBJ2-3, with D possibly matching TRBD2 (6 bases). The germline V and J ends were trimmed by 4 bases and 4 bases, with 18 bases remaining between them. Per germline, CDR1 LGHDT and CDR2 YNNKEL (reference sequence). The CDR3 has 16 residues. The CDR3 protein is CASSPRLVPFPDTQYF. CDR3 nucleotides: TGTGCCAGCAGCCCCAGACTAGTACCCTTCCCAGATACGCAGTATTTT.

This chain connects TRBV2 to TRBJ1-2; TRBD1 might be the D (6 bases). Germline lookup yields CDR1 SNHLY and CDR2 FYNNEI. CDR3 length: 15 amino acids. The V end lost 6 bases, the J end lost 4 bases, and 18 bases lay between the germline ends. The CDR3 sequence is CASRGGGQTFYGYTF. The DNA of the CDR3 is TGTGCCAGCAGGGGCGGGGGGCAAACTTTCTATGGCTACACCTTC. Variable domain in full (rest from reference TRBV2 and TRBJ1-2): EPEVTQTPSHQVTQMGQEVILRCVPISNHLYFYWYRQILGQKVEFLVSFYNNEISEKSEIFDDQFSVERPDGSNFTLKIRSTKLEDSAMYFCASRGGGQTFYGYTFGSGTRLTVV.

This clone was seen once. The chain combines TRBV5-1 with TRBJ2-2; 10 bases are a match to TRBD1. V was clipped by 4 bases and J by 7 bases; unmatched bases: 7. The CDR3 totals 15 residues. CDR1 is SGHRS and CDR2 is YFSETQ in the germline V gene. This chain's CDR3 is CASSPRTGGVGELFF. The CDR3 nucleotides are TGCGCCAGCAGCCCCCGGACAGGGGGTGTCGGGGAGCTGTTTTTT.

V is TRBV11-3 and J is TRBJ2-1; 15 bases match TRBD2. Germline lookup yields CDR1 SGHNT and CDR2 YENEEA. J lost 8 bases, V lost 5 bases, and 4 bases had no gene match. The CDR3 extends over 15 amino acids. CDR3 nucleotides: TGTGCCAGCAGCCTGGGGACTAGCGGGGGGCATGAGCAGTTCTTC. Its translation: CASSLGTSGGHEQFF. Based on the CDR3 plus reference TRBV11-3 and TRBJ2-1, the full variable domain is EAGVVQSPRYKIIEKKQPVAFWCNPISGHNTLYWYLQNLGQGPELLIRYENEEAVDDSQLPKDRFSAERLKGVDSTLKIQPAELGDSAVYLCASSLGTSGGHEQFFGPGTRLTVL.

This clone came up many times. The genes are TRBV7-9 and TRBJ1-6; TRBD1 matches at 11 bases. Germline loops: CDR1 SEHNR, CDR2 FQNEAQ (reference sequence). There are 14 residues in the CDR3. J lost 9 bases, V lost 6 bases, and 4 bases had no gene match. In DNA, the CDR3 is TGTGCCAGCAGTTTCGGGACAGGGGGTTCACCCCTCCACTTT. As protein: CASSFGTGGSPLHF.

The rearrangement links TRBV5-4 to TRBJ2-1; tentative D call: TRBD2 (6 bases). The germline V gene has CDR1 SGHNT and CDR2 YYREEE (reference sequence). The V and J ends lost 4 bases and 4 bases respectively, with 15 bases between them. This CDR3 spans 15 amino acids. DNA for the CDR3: TGTGCCAGCAGCCCCGGCGGGGACGTTTACAATGAGCAGTTCTTC. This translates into CASSPGGDVYNEQFF. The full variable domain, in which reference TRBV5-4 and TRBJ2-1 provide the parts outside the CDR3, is ETGVTQSPTHLIKTRGQQVTLRCSSQSGHNTVSWYQQALGQGPQFIFQYYREEENGRGNFPPRFSGLQFPNYSSELNVNALELDDSALYLCASSPGGDVYNEQFFGPGTRLTVL.

The CDR3 coding sequence is TGTGGGACAGGGGGCCACCTAACAGATACGCAGTATTTT. It codes for CGTGGHLTDTQYF. This chain uses TRBV27 with TRBJ2-3; 11 positions agree with TRBD1. The CDR3 has 13 residues. CDR1 is MNHEY and CDR2 is SMNVEV in the germline V gene (reference sequence).

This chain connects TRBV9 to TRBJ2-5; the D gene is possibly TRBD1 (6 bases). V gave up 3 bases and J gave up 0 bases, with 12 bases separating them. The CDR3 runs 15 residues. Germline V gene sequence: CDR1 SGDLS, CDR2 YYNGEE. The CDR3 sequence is CASSALGAHQETQYF. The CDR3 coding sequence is TGTGCCAGCAGCGCGCTGGGGGCGCACCAAGAGACCCAGTACTTC.

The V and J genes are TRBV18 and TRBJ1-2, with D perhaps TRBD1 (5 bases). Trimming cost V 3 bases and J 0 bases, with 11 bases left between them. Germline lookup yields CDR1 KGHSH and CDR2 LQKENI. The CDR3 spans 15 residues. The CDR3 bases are TGTGCCAGCTCACCCACAGACAGCCCTAACTATGGCTACACCTTC. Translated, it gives CASSPTDSPNYGYTF. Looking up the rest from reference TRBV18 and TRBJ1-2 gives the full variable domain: NAGVMQNPRHLVRRRGQEARLRCSPMKGHSHVYWYRQLPEEGLKFMVYLQKENIIDESGMPKERFSAEFPKEGPSILRIQQVVRGDSAAYFCASSPTDSPNYGYTFGSGTRLTVV.

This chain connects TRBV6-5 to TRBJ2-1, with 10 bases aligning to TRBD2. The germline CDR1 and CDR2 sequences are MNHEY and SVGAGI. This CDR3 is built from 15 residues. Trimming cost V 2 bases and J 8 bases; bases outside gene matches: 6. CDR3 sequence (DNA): TGTGCCAGCAGTTACCCGGGACTAGCGAGGGATGAGCAGTTCTTC. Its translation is CASSYPGLARDEQFF.

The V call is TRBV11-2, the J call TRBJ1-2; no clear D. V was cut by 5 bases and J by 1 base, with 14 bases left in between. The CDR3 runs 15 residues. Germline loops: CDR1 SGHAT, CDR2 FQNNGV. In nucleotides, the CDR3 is TGTGCCAGCAGCCTTAGTGTTTCGGTTAACTATGGCTACACCTTC. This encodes CASSLSVSVNYGYTF.

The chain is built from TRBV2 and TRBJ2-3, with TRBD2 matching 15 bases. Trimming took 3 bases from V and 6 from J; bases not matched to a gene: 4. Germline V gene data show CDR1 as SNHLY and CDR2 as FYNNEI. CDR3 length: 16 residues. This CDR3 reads CASSEGLAGGGDTQYF. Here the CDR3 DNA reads TGTGCCAGCAGTGAGGGACTAGCGGGGGGCGGTGATACGCAGTATTTT.

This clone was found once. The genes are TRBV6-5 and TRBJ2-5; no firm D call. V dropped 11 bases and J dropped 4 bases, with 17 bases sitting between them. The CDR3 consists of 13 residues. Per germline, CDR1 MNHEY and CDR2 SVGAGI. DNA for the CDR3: TGTGCCGCCCGTCCCCAGAGGTCAGAGACCCAGTACTTC. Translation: CAARPQRSETQYF.

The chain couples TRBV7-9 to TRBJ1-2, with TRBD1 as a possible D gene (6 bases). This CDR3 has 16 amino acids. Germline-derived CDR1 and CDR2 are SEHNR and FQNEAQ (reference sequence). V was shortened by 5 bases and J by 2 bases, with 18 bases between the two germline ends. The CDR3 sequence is CASSPRSQGPNYGYTF. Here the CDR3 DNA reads TGTGCCAGCAGCCCACGGAGCCAGGGGCCGAACTATGGCTACACCTTC.